The 21 T cell receptor beta chains below come from one sample, sequenced in a study of shared clonotypes between healthy human individuals. Terminally differentiated effector memory CD45RA+ cells were excluded from the naive CD8 cells, which were CD45RO-negative and positively selected for CCR7. Sequencing was performed with immunoSEQ multiplex PCR; in TCRdb, only in-frame clones are kept and a portion is missing. The profile shows millions of clones, about 95% of them singletons. Sample: naive CD8+ T cells sorted from blood. The receptors shown here come from a man between 18 and 35 years old in good health.

The chain links TRBV7-9 to TRBJ2-2, with 8 nucleotides matching TRBD1. The J segment lost 9 bases and the V segment lost 5 bases, leaving 2 bases of the junction unmatched. This CDR3 comprises 12 residues. CDR1 is SEHNR and CDR2 is FQNEAQ in the germline V gene (reference sequence). The CDR3 DNA follows: TGTGCCAGCAGCGCAGGGGGCCGGGAGCTGTTTTTT. It is translated as CASSAGGRELFF.

A single count supports this clone. The gene calls are TRBV7-9 and TRBJ2-7; 9 bases fit TRBD2. Germline V gene sequence: CDR1 SEHNR, CDR2 FQNEAQ (reference sequence). The V and J ends lost 3 bases and 3 bases, in that order; junction bases with no gene match: 3. The CDR3 runs 14 residues. The chain's CDR3 is CASSFSGSGYEQYF. The CDR3 nucleotides are TGTGCCAGCAGCTTTAGCGGGAGTGGCTACGAGCAGTACTTC. Full variable domain (missing parts from reference TRBV7-9 and TRBJ2-7): DTGVSQNPRHKITKRGQNVTFRCDPISEHNRLYWYRQTLGQGPEFLTYFQNEAQLEKSRLLSDRFSAERPKGSFSTLEIQRTEQGDSAMYLCASSFSGSGYEQYFGPGTRLTVT.

As regards this clone: The same CDR3 can be traced to other DNA sequences in this sample. This chain links TRBV27 with TRBJ2-7; the D is unclear. Trimming left V 3 bases short and J 0 bases short, with 6 bases between. The CDR3 loop spans 13 amino acids. Germline CDR1 MNHEY, CDR2 SMNVEV (reference sequence). This CDR3 reads CASSFSISYEQYF. The CDR3 DNA reads TGTGCCAGCAGTTTCTCGATCTCCTACGAGCAGTACTTC.

This sequence joins TRBV4-3 and TRBJ2-5; no firm D call. Germline CDR1 and CDR2: LGHNA and YSLEER. The germline V and J ends were trimmed by 4 bases and 5 bases, with 11 bases remaining between them. This CDR3 comprises 13 residues. The CDR3 reads CASSPNVGETQYF. CDR3 sequence (DNA): TGCGCCAGCAGCCCCAATGTGGGGGAGACCCAGTACTTC.

Note on this clone: A much larger clone differs from this one at a single base, so this may be a read error. The chain links TRBV25-1 to TRBJ2-7; D is uncertain. Per the germline V gene, CDR1 is MGHDK and CDR2 is SYGVNS. The ends were cut back, 7 bases at V and 3 bases at J, with 7 bases in the middle. The CDR3 length is 11 residues. CDR3 sequence reads: CASNALYEQYF. The CDR3 nucleotides are TGTGCCAGCAACGCCCTCTACGAGCAGTACTTC.

This clone appeared once. V gene TRBV6-5 combines with J gene TRBJ2-7; D unclear. The germline V and J ends were trimmed by 1 base and 0 bases, with 10 bases remaining between them. The CDR3 consists of 15 residues. Germline CDR1 is MNHEY and CDR2 is SVGAGI. The DNA of the CDR3 is TGTGCCAGCAGTTACTTCCATGACTCCTCCTACGAGCAGTACTTC. It encodes CASSYFHDSSYEQYF.

The CDR3 coding sequence is TGTGCCAGCAGTTTATCGACCGCGAACACTGAAGCTTTCTTT. It is translated as CASSLSTANTEAFF. The genes are TRBV27 and TRBJ1-1; D gene unclear. The ends were cut back, 0 bases at V and 1 base at J, with 6 bases in the middle. The germline V gene has CDR1 MNHEY and CDR2 SMNVEV (reference sequence). The CDR3 loop spans 14 amino acids.

V is TRBV10-2 and J is TRBJ1-4; D is ambiguous. Trimming removed 6 bases from V and 5 bases from J, with 7 bases in between. Germline V CDR1 and CDR2: WSHSY, SAAADI. The CDR3 sequence is 12 residues long. In DNA, the CDR3 is TGCGCCAGCAGAGAATTCAATGAAAAACTGTTTTTT. Translation gives CASREFNEKLFF.

This clone was counted a single time. The chain combines TRBV6-1 with TRBJ2-7, with TRBD2 as a possible D gene (6 bases). The CDR3 totals 14 residues. V was clipped by 2 bases and J by 6 bases, with 14 bases between them. Germline CDR1 reads MNHNS; CDR2 reads SASEGT. The CDR3 region has the DNA TGTGCCAGCAGTGAACTCGGGGGTTCCACCGAGCAGTACTTC. Translation: CASSELGGSTEQYF.

V gene TRBV2 combines with J gene TRBJ2-5; D is perhaps TRBD2 (5 bases). Germline-derived CDR1 and CDR2 are SNHLY and FYNNEI. The CDR3 is made up of 14 amino acids. Trimming removed 6 bases at V and 1 base at J, with 12 bases between. CDR3 DNA sequence: TGTGCCAGCAGGCCCGACTACCTCCAAGAGACCCAGTACTTC. Its translation: CASRPDYLQETQYF.

As for this clone: This sample includes further DNA sequences coding for the same CDR3. The CDR3 DNA is TGTGCCAGCAGTTTAGGGCCCGGGAACACTGAAGCTTTCTTT. Encoded protein: CASSLGPGNTEAFF. The chain carries TRBV28 and TRBJ1-1; D call uncertain. Trimming took off 2 bases at V and 1 base at J, with 8 bases between the two ends. This CDR3 spans 14 amino acids. CDR1 and CDR2 (germline): MDHEN, SYDVKM.

V is TRBV4-1 and J is TRBJ2-7, with D possibly matching TRBD1 (5 bases). Trimming took off 1 base at V and 5 bases at J, with 9 bases between the two ends. CDR1 is MGHRA, CDR2 YSYEKL, per germline. The CDR3 runs 13 residues. The CDR3 sequence: CASSQGAGNEQYF. CDR3 bases: TGCGCCAGCAGCCAAGGGGCAGGGAACGAGCAGTACTTC.

The gene calls are TRBV7-8 and TRBJ1-3, with 8 bases that match TRBD1. V trimming: 5 bases; J trimming: 3 bases; junction bases outside the gene matches: 3. CDR3 length equals 14 residues. Germline values: CDR1 SGHVS, CDR2 FQNEAQ. The DNA of the CDR3 is TGTGCCAGCAGCCTGGACAGGGATGGAAACACCATATATTTT. Amino acid sequence: CASSLDRDGNTIYF. Full variable domain (rest looked up from reference TRBV7-8 and TRBJ1-3): GAGVSQSPRYKVAKRGQDVALRCDPISGHVSLFWYQQALGQGPEFLTYFQNEAQLDKSGLPSDRFFAERPEGSVSTLKIQRTQQEDSAVYLCASSLDRDGNTIYFGEGSWLTVV.

Here the CDR3 DNA reads TGTGCCAGCAGCTTTTCGGGACAGGTCTACGAGCAGTACTTC. Residues: CASSFSGQVYEQYF. V is TRBV11-2 and J is TRBJ2-7; 8 bases are shared with TRBD1. Germline V gene lookup returns CDR1 SGHAT and CDR2 FQNNGV. CDR3 length equals 14 residues. V shed 3 bases and J 3 bases; nucleotides not matched to a gene: 4.

The chain couples TRBV4-3 to TRBJ1-6, with TRBD1 as a possible D gene (5 bases). Germline V gene data show CDR1 as LGHNA and CDR2 as YSLEER. The CDR3 spans 17 residues. V dropped 0 bases and J dropped 3 bases, with 12 bases sitting between them. CDR3 region: CASSQERQTNYNSPLHF. CDR3 coding DNA: TGCGCCAGCAGCCAAGAACGACAGACAAACTATAATTCACCCCTCCACTTT.

In its sample, this clone was seen once. Distinct nucleotide sequences in the sample also encode this CDR3. The chain links TRBV9 to TRBJ1-2; D is unclear. Germline CDR1 SGDLS, CDR2 YYNGEE. This CDR3 has 12 amino acids. V lost 2 bases and J lost 5, with 7 bases in between. DNA of the CDR3: TGTGCCAGCAGCGTCAACGGGTATGGCTACACCTTC. This gives the protein CASSVNGYGYTF.

The V and J genes are TRBV6-1 and TRBJ1-3; D ambiguous. The CDR3 consists of 12 residues. The V end lost 7 bases, the J end lost 4 bases, and 8 bases lay between the germline ends. Germline V gives CDR1 MNHNS, CDR2 SASEGT. CDR3 nucleotide sequence: TGTGCCAGCACGTTACGCGGAAACACCATATATTTT. As protein: CASTLRGNTIYF.

V gene TRBV2 combines with J gene TRBJ2-1, with a weak D call TRBD2 (6 bases). This CDR3 is built from 12 residues. CDR1 SNHLY and CDR2 FYNNEI come from the germline V gene. V was shortened by 6 bases and J by 15 bases, with 18 bases between the two germline ends. CDR3 region: CASRGTYLRRFF. For the CDR3, the DNA is TGTGCCAGCAGGGGGACTTACCTTAGGCGGTTCTTC.

This clone was seen a few times. The V and J genes are TRBV6-1 and TRBJ1-1, with D hard to call. The V end lost 2 bases, the J end lost 4 bases, and 5 bases lay between the germline ends. The CDR3 has 12 amino acids. Germline V gene data show CDR1 as MNHNS and CDR2 as SASEGT. DNA for the CDR3: TGTGCCAGCAGTGAATTTGCCACTGAAGCTTTCTTT. This sequence encodes CASSEFATEAFF.

V gene TRBV7-6 combines with J gene TRBJ1-4; 8 bases map to TRBD1. This CDR3 is built from 15 residues. V lost 3 bases and J lost 2; bases outside the gene matches: 2. CDR1 is SGHVS, CDR2 FNYEAQ, per germline. The CDR3 DNA follows: TGTGCCAGCAGCTTTAACAGGGGGACTAATGAAAAACTGTTTTTT. Residues: CASSFNRGTNEKLFF. The complete variable domain, with remaining parts taken from reference TRBV7-6 and TRBJ1-4, reads GAGVSQSPRYKVTKRGQDVALRCDPISGHVSLYWYRQALGQGPEFLTYFNYEAQQDKSGLPNDRFSAERPEGSISTLTIQRTEQRDSAMYRCASSFNRGTNEKLFFGSGTQLSVL.

This clone was counted a single time. This chain connects TRBV6-1 to TRBJ2-1; D is possibly TRBD2 (5 bases). Germline V gene sequence: CDR1 MNHNS, CDR2 SASEGT. V shed 4 bases and J shed 0 bases, with 13 bases lying between them. This CDR3 comprises 16 residues. CDR3 bases: TGTGCCAGCAGTGTAACTCCTAGCCCCTCCTACAATGAGCAGTTCTTC. Translating gives CASSVTPSPSYNEQFF.